Given below is one T cell receptor (beta chain) in context. As yet, its antigen is unknown. Treatment reported: roughly ten-day PBMC culture with coronavirus spike peptide pools or control peptides (ViraFEST assay). Before TCRs were sequenced, ViraFEST expanded antigen-specific T cells with peptide pools. This specimen comes from a study of vaccination and CD4 T cells after COVID-19. Study context: Two Hispanic individuals were among six male and four female convalescent patients. Study results and limitations: A comparatively limited set of convalescent patients was examined, with no early post-infection timepoints.

CD4+ T cells that had been cultured provided DNA sequenced with the Oncomine TCR Beta short-read assay. A single record per CDR3 protein comes from TCRdb applying MiXCR to the PCR reads. Among over 10,000 distinct CDR3 sequences listed, roughly four fifths were seen once. This CDR3 has 15 amino acids. Germline CDR1 is SGHTA and CDR2 is FQGNSA. V lost 5 bases and J lost 6, with 19 bases in between. The source is a human donor who had recovered from COVID-19. The V and J genes are TRBV7-2 and TRBJ1-2; D ambiguous. Sequencing input: CD4+ T cells from blood, cultured in vitro. CDR3 sequence (DNA): TGTGCCAGCAGCCCCGCGCCACGGATTGGCGATGGCTACACCTTC. This sequence encodes CASSPAPRIGDGYTF.